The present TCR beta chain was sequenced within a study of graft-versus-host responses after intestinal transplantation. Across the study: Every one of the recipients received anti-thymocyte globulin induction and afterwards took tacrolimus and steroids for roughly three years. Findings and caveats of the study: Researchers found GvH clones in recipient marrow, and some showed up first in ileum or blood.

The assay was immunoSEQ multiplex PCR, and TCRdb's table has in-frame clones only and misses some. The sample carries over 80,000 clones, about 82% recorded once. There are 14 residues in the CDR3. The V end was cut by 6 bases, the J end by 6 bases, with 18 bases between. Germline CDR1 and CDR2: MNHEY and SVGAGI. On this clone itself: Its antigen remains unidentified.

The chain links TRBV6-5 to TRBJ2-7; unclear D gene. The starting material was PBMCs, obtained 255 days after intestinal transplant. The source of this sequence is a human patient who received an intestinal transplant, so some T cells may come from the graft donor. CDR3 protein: CASSRPQVFGEQYF. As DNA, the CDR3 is TGTGCCAGCAGCCGCCCCCAGGTTTTCGGCGAGCAGTACTTC.